This T cell receptor (beta chain) originates from a study of beta chain features in type 1 diabetes. Study information: Over all samples combined, over 85,000,000 sorted cells were examined. General study points: All four CD4+ subsets of Type 1 diabetes patients contained TCRB CDR3s that were moderately but significantly shorter. VDJ junctions from type 1 diabetes patients carried fewer insertions and larger deletions.

cDNA synthesis used the whole RNA isolate, giving expressed TCRB sequences. The method was immunoSEQ multiplex PCR; TCRdb's version includes in-frame clones alone and lacks a portion of them. The data show 600,000 to 700,000 clones, roughly 13% seen once. This CDR3 has 13 residues. J was trimmed by 3 bases and V by 4 bases; bases with no gene match: 1. Germline assignment: CDR1 KGHSH and CDR2 LQKENI. The table lists this clone with a few counts. Antigen: not known. Other DNA sequences of this sample code for an identical CDR3. Sequenced material: naive CD4+ T cells from blood. The sequence was obtained from a man between 18 and 35 years old with type 1 diabetes. V usage is TRBV18 and J usage is TRBJ1-2; 8 bases align to TRBD1. The CDR3 bases are TGTGCCAGCTCACAGGGACAGGACTATGGCTACACCTTC. It yields the protein CASSQGQDYGYTF. Based on the CDR3 plus reference TRBV18 and TRBJ1-2, the full variable domain is NAGVMQNPRHLVRRRGQEARLRCSPMKGHSHVYWYRQLPEEGLKFMVYLQKENIIDESGMPKERFSAEFPKEGPSILRIQQVVRGDSAAYFCASSQGQDYGYTFGSGTRLTVV.